A selection of T cell receptor beta chains follows, all from one sample in a study of T cells after posttransplantation cyclophosphamide. Assay used: immunoSEQ multiplex PCR; TCRdb lists only in-frame clones, some missing. The sample consists of 2,000 or so clones, 71% of them appearing once. Sequences were derived from PBMCs, sampled approximately 36 days after a stem cell transplant with posttransplant cyclophosphamide. The source of these receptors is a male patient aged 50 to 60 who received an allogeneic stem cell transplant from a related donor and was CMV-positive. The T cells may partly be graft donor cells. Each CDR3 is given with its conserved first and last residue. A D gene is named only where the DNA matches it firmly. A row's size may be missing; if present it is once, few, many or a size class.

abundance | j_gene | d_gene | v_gene | CDR3nt | CDR3aa
NA | TRBJ2-2 | NA | TRBV27 | TGTGCCAGGTACAGGGTTGACGGGGAGCTGTTTTTT | CARYRVDGELFF
NA | TRBJ2-7 | TRBD2 | TRBV7-6 | TGTGCCAGCAGCTGGGGACTAGCGGGGGAGTCCTACGAGCAGTACTTC | CASSWGLAGESYEQYF
NA | TRBJ2-7 | NA | TRBV11-2 | TGTGCCAGCGGCCTGACTAGAGGTTACGAGCAGTACTTC | CASGLTRGYEQYF
NA | TRBJ1-4 | NA | TRBV6-6 | TGTGCCAGCAGGGGAGCTCAGGCGCGTCGCGAAAAACTGTTTTTT | CASRGAQARREKLFF
NA | TRBJ2-6 | TRBD1 | TRBV6-5 | TGTGCCACCGCTCCAGGGGGTGCTGGGGCCAACGTCCTGACTTTC | CATAPGGAGANVLTF
few | TRBJ2-1 | TRBD1 | TRBV5-1 | TGCGCCAGCAGCAATGGAGACAGGGAAAGTCAAGACAATGAGCAGTTCTTC | CASSNGDRESQDNEQFF
NA | TRBJ1-1 | TRBD1 | TRBV30 | TGTGCCCTACGCCTGACAGGGTGGACTGAAGCTTTCTTT | CALRLTGWTEAFF
once | TRBJ2-5 | TRBD2 | TRBV5-1 | TGCGCCAGCACCAACACGGGGGGTATTGAGACCCAGTACTTC | CASTNTGGIETQYF
few | TRBJ2-1 | NA | TRBV21-1 | TGTGCCAGCAGCATAAGGGACAGCTCCTACAATGAGCAGTTCTTC | CASSIRDSSYNEQFF
NA | TRBJ2-1 | NA | TRBV7-9 | TGTGCCAGCAGCTTACGGGACACACGCAATGAGCAGTTCTTC | CASSLRDTRNEQFF
NA | TRBJ2-7 | NA | TRBV19 | TGTGCCAGTAGTGTAAGGACAATTCCCTACGAGCAGTACTTC | CASSVRTIPYEQYF
NA | TRBJ1-3 | TRBD1 | TRBV19 | TGTGCCAGTAGTCCCGGGACAGCTTCTGGAAACACCATATATTTT | CASSPGTASGNTIYF
NA | TRBJ1-5 | TRBD1 | TRBV2 | TGTGCCAGCAATCGGGGGACAGGGGCTTATAGCAATCAGCCCCAGCATTTT | CASNRGTGAYSNQPQHF
NA | TRBJ2-1 | TRBD1 | TRBV5-1 | TGCGCCAGCAGCTTGGAAGGGGGCTTTCTCAATGAGCAGTTCTTC | CASSLEGGFLNEQFF
NA | TRBJ2-5 | NA | TRBV29-1 | TGCAGCGTATCACATGGACAGTCAGGAGAGACCCAGTACTTC | CSVSHGQSGETQYF
NA | TRBJ2-2 | TRBD1 | TRBV19 | TGTGCCAGTACGACAGGGGCGGGTACCGGGGAGCTGTTTTTT | CASTTGAGTGELFF
once | TRBJ2-2 | TRBD1 | TRBV5-8 | TGTGCCAGCAGCTCGGGACAGGGGACCATCGACGGGGAGCTGTTTTTT | CASSSGQGTIDGELFF
NA | TRBJ1-5 | NA | TRBV27 | TGTGCCAGCAGTTATTCCCCCGGCGGACAGCCCCAGCATTTT | CASSYSPGGQPQHF
NA | TRBJ2-7 | TRBD1 | TRBV27 | TGTGCCAGCAGTCGCCTTAACAGGGGGCGACCCTACGAGCAGTACTTC | CASSRLNRGRPYEQYF
NA | TRBJ2-2 | TRBD1 | TRBV5-1 | TGCGCCAGCAGCTTGTTGGGACAGGGGGCTGGCACCGGGGAGCTGTTTTTT | CASSLLGQGAGTGELFF
once | TRBJ2-1 | NA | TRBV14 | TGTGCCAGCAGCCAAGGACTAGGGAATGAGCAGTTCTTC | CASSQGLGNEQFF
NA | TRBJ2-7 | NA | TRBV4-3 | TGCGCCAGCAGCCATGCCTTTGAGGGCACCTACGAGCAGTACTTC | CASSHAFEGTYEQYF
NA | TRBJ2-5 | TRBD2 | TRBV18 | TGTGCCAGCTCACCGCGGACTAGCGGGGGAGGAGAGACCCAGTACTTC | CASSPRTSGGGETQYF
NA | TRBJ1-1 | NA | TRBV5-5 | TGTGCCAGCAGCAAGGGACTAGCCACGAACACTGAAGCTTTCTTT | CASSKGLATNTEAFF
NA | TRBJ2-1 | TRBD2 | TRBV10-2 | TGCGCCAGCAGTGAGGGTGCTAGCGGGCTGAGCTCCTACAATGAGCAGTTCTTC | CASSEGASGLSSYNEQFF
NA | TRBJ1-1 | TRBD1 | TRBV4-1 | TGCGCCAGCAGCCAATATCAGGGGGCACTCACTGAAGCTTTCTTT | CASSQYQGALTEAFF
NA | TRBJ2-1 | TRBD1 | TRBV27 | TGTGCCAGCAGTTTTTGGGGACAGGGGGCGTTCAATGAGCAGTTCTTC | CASSFWGQGAFNEQFF
NA | TRBJ1-4 | NA | TRBV11-2 | TGTGCCAGCAGCGCGCCTACGGGGAAAAGGGCAACTAATGAAAAACTGTTTTTT | CASSAPTGKRATNEKLFF
NA | TRBJ2-7 | NA | TRBV7-9 | TGTGCCAGCAGCAACTCGGCCGGCGGGAAGGGGGAGCAGTACTTC | CASSNSAGGKGEQYF
NA | TRBJ2-7 | TRBD2 | TRBV4-1 | TGCGCCAGCAGCCAGGAAAGGACTAGCGGGGGATTGGGGGAGCAGTACTTC | CASSQERTSGGLGEQYF
few | TRBJ2-7 | TRBD1 | TRBV11-2 | TGTGCCAGCAGCTGGGACAGGGGGACCTACGAGCAGTACTTC | CASSWDRGTYEQYF
NA | TRBJ1-5 | TRBD1 | TRBV6-1 | TGTGCCAGCAGTGACCGGGACAGGGGGGATTATAGCAATCAGCCCCAGCATTTT | CASSDRDRGDYSNQPQHF
NA | TRBJ2-7 | NA | TRBV11-2 | TGTGCCAGCAGCTTAAACCCAGGGGCCTACGAGCAGTACTTC | CASSLNPGAYEQYF
NA | TRBJ2-1 | NA | TRBV6-5 | TGTGCCAGCAGTTACCCGGGGTTTGAGCAGTTCTTC | CASSYPGFEQFF
NA | TRBJ2-7 | TRBD1 | TRBV7-8 | TGTGCCAGCAGCTCAGGGGCGACAGGGGCCTACGAGCAGTACTTC | CASSSGATGAYEQYF